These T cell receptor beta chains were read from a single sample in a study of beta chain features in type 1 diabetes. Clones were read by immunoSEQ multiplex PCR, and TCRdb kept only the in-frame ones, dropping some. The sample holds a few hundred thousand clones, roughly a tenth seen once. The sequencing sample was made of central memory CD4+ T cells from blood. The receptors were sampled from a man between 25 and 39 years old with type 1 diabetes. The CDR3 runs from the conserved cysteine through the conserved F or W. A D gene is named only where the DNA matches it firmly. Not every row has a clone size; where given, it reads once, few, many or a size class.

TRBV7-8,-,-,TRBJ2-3,CASSSGTTDDTQYF,TGTGCCAGCAGCTCCGGGACCACCGACGATACGCAGTATTTT
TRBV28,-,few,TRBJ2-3,CASSSIAGDRADTQYF,TGTGCCAGCAGTTCGATTGCAGGGGACCGGGCAGATACGCAGTATTTT
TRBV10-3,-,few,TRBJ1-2,CASGPGTGVERGYTF,TGTGCCAGCGGACCGGGGACCGGGGTAGAAAGGGGCTACACCTTC
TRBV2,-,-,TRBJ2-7,CASAAEHLSYEQYF,TGTGCCAGCGCCGCGGAACACCTCTCCTACGAGCAGTACTTC
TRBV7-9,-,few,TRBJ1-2,CASSLVRGTNYGYTF,TGTGCCAGCAGCTTAGTGCGCGGGACTAACTATGGCTACACCTTC
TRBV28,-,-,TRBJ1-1,CASTNTGRTEAFF,TGTGCCAGCACCAATACGGGGCGCACTGAAGCTTTCTTT
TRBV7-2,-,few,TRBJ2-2,CASSFDRTGELFF,TGTGCCAGCAGCTTTGACAGGACCGGGGAGCTGTTTTTT
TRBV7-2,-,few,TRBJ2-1,CASNPGPAGNEQFF,TGTGCCAGCAACCCGGGACCAGCTGGGAATGAGCAGTTCTTC
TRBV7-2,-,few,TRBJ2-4,CASSLLAGPQYF,TGTGCCAGCAGCTTACTCGCGGGACCTCAGTACTTC
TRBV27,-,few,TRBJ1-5,CATRLFRNQPQHF,TGTGCCACAAGGCTTTTTCGCAATCAGCCCCAGCATTTT
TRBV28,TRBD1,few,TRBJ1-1,CASTPQGKNTEAFF,TGTGCCAGCACCCCACAGGGGAAGAACACTGAAGCTTTCTTT
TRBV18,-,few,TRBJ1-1,CASSQAQGETEAFF,TGTGCCAGCTCACAAGCACAGGGCGAGACTGAAGCTTTCTTT
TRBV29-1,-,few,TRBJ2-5,CSVALRGYQETQYF,TGCAGCGTTGCGTTACGGGGGTATCAAGAGACCCAGTACTTC
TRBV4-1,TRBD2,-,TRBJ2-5,CASSQAGLAGRETQYF,TGCGCCAGCAGCCAAGCAGGACTAGCGGGACGGGAGACCCAGTACTTC
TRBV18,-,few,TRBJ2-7,CASSPRSQGGSYEQYF,TGTGCCAGCTCACCACGGTCACAGGGGGGGTCCTACGAGCAGTACTTC
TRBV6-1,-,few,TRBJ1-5,CASSHDNQPQHF,TGTGCCAGCAGTCACGATAATCAGCCCCAGCATTTT
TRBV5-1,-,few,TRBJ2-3,CASSLGQGFPDTQYF,TGCGCCAGCAGCCTGGGCCAGGGGTTCCCAGATACGCAGTATTTT
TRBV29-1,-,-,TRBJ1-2,CSASGQNYGYTF,TGCAGCGCTTCGGGACAAAACTATGGCTACACCTTC
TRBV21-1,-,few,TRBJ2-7,CASSTRANPPRGRHEQYF,TGTGCCAGCAGCACGCGTGCTAATCCCCCCAGGGGAAGGCACGAGCAGTACTTC
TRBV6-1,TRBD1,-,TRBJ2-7,CASSEGDRNYEQYF,TGTGCCAGCAGTGAGGGGGACAGAAACTACGAGCAGTACTTC
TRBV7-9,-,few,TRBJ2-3,CASSLGRDFLTDTQYF,TGTGCCAGCAGCTTGGGCCGGGACTTCCTAACAGATACGCAGTATTTT
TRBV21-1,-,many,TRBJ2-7,CASSKAIQGYEQYF,TGTGCCAGCAGCAAAGCGATACAGGGTTACGAGCAGTACTTC
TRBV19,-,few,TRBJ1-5,CATQIRSNQPQHF,TGTGCCACCCAGATAAGAAGCAATCAGCCCCAGCATTTT
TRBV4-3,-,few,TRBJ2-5,CASSQAHPTRVAVPQTQYF,TGCGCCAGCAGCCAAGCCCACCCAACGAGAGTAGCGGTCCCACAGACCCAGTACTTC
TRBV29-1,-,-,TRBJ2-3,CSVVRQQIDTQYF,TGCAGCGTTGTGCGGCAGCAAATAGATACGCAGTATTTT
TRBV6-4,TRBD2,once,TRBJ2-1,CASSDDPSGSSHEQFF,TGTGCCAGCAGTGACGACCCTAGCGGGAGTAGCCATGAGCAGTTCTTC
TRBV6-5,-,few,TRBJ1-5,CASSYLGKPQHF,TGTGCCAGCAGTTACTTGGGGAAGCCCCAGCATTTT
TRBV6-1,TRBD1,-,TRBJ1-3,CASSEGQGTGNTIYF,TGTGCCAGCAGTGAGGGACAGGGGACTGGAAACACCATATATTTT
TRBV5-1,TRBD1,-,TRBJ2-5,CASSFGTAYQETQYF,TGCGCCAGCAGCTTCGGGACAGCGTACCAAGAGACCCAGTACTTC
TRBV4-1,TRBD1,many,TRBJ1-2,CASSHRDRERNGYTF,TGCGCCAGCAGCCATAGGGACAGGGAAAGAAATGGCTACACCTTC
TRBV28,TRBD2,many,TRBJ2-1,CASSIRALAGFNEQFF,TGTGCCAGCAGCATCCGTGCGCTAGCGGGCTTTAATGAGCAGTTCTTC
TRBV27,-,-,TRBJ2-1,CASSEGLLSSYNEQFF,TGTGCCAGCAGTGAAGGACTTCTTTCCTCCTACAATGAGCAGTTCTTC
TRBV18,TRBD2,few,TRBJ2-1,CASSPPGTSGNNEQFF,TGTGCCAGCTCACCACCCGGGACTAGCGGAAACAATGAGCAGTTCTTC
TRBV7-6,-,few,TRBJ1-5,CASSLGELEPQHF,TGTGCCAGCAGCCTAGGGGAGCTGGAGCCCCAGCATTTT
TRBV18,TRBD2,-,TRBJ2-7,CASSPVGEGREQYF,TGTGCCAGCTCACCAGTGGGGGAGGGCCGCGAGCAGTACTTC
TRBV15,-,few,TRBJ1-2,CATSRERRGMGYTF,TGTGCCACCAGCAGAGAAAGGAGGGGAATGGGCTACACCTTC
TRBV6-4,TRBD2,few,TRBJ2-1,CASSDPGGRDEQFF,TGTGCCAGCAGTGACCCGGGAGGGAGAGATGAGCAGTTCTTC
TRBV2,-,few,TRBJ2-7,CASSGWPSSYEQYF,TGTGCCAGCAGTGGGTGGCCGTCCTCCTACGAGCAGTACTTC
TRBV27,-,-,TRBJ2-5,CASSWGWSGRPLQETQYF,TGTGCCAGCAGTTGGGGATGGAGCGGGCGCCCCCTCCAAGAGACCCAGTACTTC
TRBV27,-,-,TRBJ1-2,CASSLGTSGGDYGYTF,TGTGCCAGCAGTTTGGGGACGTCGGGAGGGGACTATGGCTACACCTTC
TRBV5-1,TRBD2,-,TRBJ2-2,CASSLVPSGSGAGELFF,TGCGCCAGCAGCTTGGTACCTAGCGGGAGCGGTGCCGGGGAGCTGTTTTTT
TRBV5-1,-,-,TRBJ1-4,CASSPDPSTTNEKLFF,TGCGCCAGCAGCCCGGACCCCAGCACAACTAATGAAAAACTGTTTTTT
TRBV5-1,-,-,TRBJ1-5,CASSSGHNNQPQHF,TGCGCCAGCAGCTCGGGACACAACAATCAGCCCCAGCATTTT
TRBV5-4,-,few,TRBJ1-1,CASSLGGGNTEAFF,TGTGCCAGCAGCTTGGGGGGCGGGAACACTGAAGCTTTCTTT
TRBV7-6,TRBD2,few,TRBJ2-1,CASSLLREDNNEQFF,TGTGCCAGCAGCTTACTGCGGGAGGATAACAATGAGCAGTTCTTC
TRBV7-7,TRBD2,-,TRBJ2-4,CASRGTGLAGVRGDIQYF,TGTGCTAGCAGGGGGACGGGACTAGCGGGAGTCCGGGGAGACATTCAGTACTTC
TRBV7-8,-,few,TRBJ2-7,CASSLSPSGTYEQYF,TGTGCCAGCAGCTTAAGCCCCTCGGGAACCTACGAGCAGTACTTC
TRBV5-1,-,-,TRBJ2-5,CASSLRTAHQETQYF,TGCGCCAGCAGCTTGAGAACAGCCCACCAAGAGACCCAGTACTTC